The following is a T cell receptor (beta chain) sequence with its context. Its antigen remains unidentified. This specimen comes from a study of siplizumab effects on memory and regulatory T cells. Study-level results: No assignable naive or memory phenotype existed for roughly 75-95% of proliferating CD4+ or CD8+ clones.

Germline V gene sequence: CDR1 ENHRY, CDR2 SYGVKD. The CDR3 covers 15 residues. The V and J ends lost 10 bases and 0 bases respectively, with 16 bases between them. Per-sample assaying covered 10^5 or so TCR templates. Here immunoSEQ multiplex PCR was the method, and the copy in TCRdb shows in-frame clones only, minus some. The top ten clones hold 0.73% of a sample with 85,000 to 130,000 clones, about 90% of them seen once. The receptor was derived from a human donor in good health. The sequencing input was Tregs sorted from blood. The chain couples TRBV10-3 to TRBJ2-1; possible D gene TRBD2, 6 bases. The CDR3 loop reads CATRLVGSSYNEQFF. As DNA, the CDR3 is TGTGCCACCAGACTAGTGGGAAGCTCCTACAATGAGCAGTTCTTC.